Listed below are T cell receptor beta chains from one sample, sequenced in a study of lymphopenia after photon versus proton radiotherapy. TCRdb keeps only in-frame clones here, not all; method: immunoSEQ multiplex PCR. Among thousands of clones listed, 76% were seen once. The sequences come from peripheral blood, collected from a patient treated with proton-based radiotherapy. The receptors derive from a man older than 75 with esophageal cancer. Both conserved end residues are trimmed from each CDR3.

v_call	j_call	cdr3_aa
TRBV5-4	TRBJ2-7	ASSLGGGRAVDEQY
TRBV7-1	TRBJ1-2	ASSLVGRGMGYT
TRBV5-6	TRBJ2-7	ASSTPSGKTYEQY
TRBV30	TRBJ2-6	AWRRQVSGANVLT
TRBV23-1	TRBJ2-6	ASSPLPLRTKSANVLT
TRBV11-1	TRBJ2-2	ASSLARGFGELF
TRBV4-1	TRBJ2-7	ASSQVFGAGGSYEQY
TRBV7-2	TRBJ2-3	ASSLIAGNTDTQY
TRBV5-1	TRBJ1-6	ASRGAQGDSYNSPLH
TRBV5-4	TRBJ2-7	ASSNPRHFYEQY
TRBV7-9	TRBJ1-3	ASSLGVGQKGDTIY
TRBV11-3	TRBJ2-7	ASSFGDEQY
TRBV6-1	TRBJ2-2	ASIFSGRGTGELF
TRBV4-2	TRBJ2-7	ASSPTSGRAFYEQY
TRBV5-8	TRBJ1-5	ASSRQGQRSNQPQH
TRBV25-1	TRBJ2-7	ASSRLAGSSYEQY
TRBV6-5	TRBJ2-7	ASSYGREREQY
TRBV30	TRBJ1-4	AWSVSTNEKLF
TRBV11-3	TRBJ2-5	ASSHGLAGPVDETQY
TRBV19	TRBJ2-7	ASSIADGDEQY
TRBV11-3	TRBJ2-7	ASSPLGPGSYEQY
TRBV11-3	TRBJ2-4	ASSFGVNIQY
TRBV10-3	TRBJ2-7	AISAGYEQY
TRBV19	TRBJ1-2	ASSPLIGPYGYT
TRBV5-1	TRBJ1-6	ASSLSGEENSPLH
TRBV29-1	TRBJ1-1	SVSIQGGEAF
TRBV9	TRBJ2-7	ASSGRDWGYEQY
TRBV11-3	TRBJ2-3	ASSSWTGGITDTQY
TRBV6-6	TRBJ1-5	ASSYSVNSNQPQH
TRBV13	TRBJ2-5	ASSSRTGGDQETQY
TRBV4-1	TRBJ2-7	ASSLGETYEQY
TRBV7-8	TRBJ2-3	ASSLNRVPTDTQY
TRBV7-8	TRBJ1-3	ASSTRQGGSTIY
TRBV19	TRBJ2-1	ATRLAREVDEQF
TRBV6-6	TRBJ1-1	ASSAPDIRNTEAF
TRBV7-2	TRBJ1-3	ASSPVNSGNTIY
TRBV28	TRBJ1-2	ASSLFDRGDGYT
TRBV28	TRBJ1-4	ASSFTGQEKEKLF
TRBV28	TRBJ2-3	ASSNWGLTGSTDTQY
TRBV6-4	TRBJ2-2	ASSEGQGIDTGELF
TRBV6-5	-	ASSVALGITYEQY
TRBV19	TRBJ1-1	ASTPTGTFLRVTEAF
TRBV5-1	TRBJ1-1	ASSPWVPLTVVGGTEAF
TRBV6-5	TRBJ1-1	ASSYSYNTEAF
TRBV4-3	TRBJ2-1	ASSRMGPQGNEQF
TRBV7-2	TRBJ1-3	ASSSSSGNTIY
TRBV7-9	TRBJ2-1	ASSQTSGEQF
TRBV25-1	TRBJ2-7	ASSWQGYEQY
TRBV10-1	TRBJ2-2	ASSVAGENTGELF
TRBV7-9	TRBJ2-7	ASSQVLGTGSGEQY
TRBV18	TRBJ2-6	ASSPLGLASGAGANVLT
TRBV7-9	TRBJ1-5	ASSLVGVGVRSNQPQH
TRBV5-8	TRBJ1-5	ASSWWDQPQH
TRBV27	TRBJ2-3	ASSLSTDTQY
TRBV7-6	TRBJ2-7	ASSLAGGSYEQY
TRBV20-1	TRBJ2-1	SAQGHEQF